This T cell receptor beta chain was captured by sequencing in a study of T cells after yellow fever vaccination. There are a few counts of this clonotype. CDR3 length: 12 residues. Trimming shortened V by 7 bases and J by 5 bases, and 11 bases separated the two germline ends. CDR1 is DFQATT, CDR2 SNEGSKA, per germline (reference sequence). One entry per CDR3 protein results from TCRdb running MiXCR on the 5' RACE reads. The sample has over 110,000 distinct CDR3 sequences; 7.7% are singletons. The clonotype originates from a man aged 25 to 40 who received the YFV17D yellow fever vaccine. The sample here was CD4+ T cells sorted from PBMCs, taken 5 days after the yellow fever booster vaccination. This chain joins TRBV20-1 and TRBJ2-2, with D possibly matching TRBD2 (7 bases). CDR3 DNA: TGCAGTGGGGGAGGGGGGACCGGGGAGCTGTTTTTT. Translated: CSGGGGTGELFF.